These T cell receptor beta chains were read from a single sample in a study of blood T cell repertoires in COVID-19. TCRdb keeps only in-frame clones here, not all; method: immunoSEQ multiplex PCR. This sample has 95,000 to 150,000 clones, with around nine tenths found just once. The sample consisted of peripheral blood. These receptors all stem from a woman aged 45-65 years with active or convalescent COVID-19. The conserved cysteine and the conserved F or W are not part of the CDR3 here. Rows give clone size only sometimes, using once, few, many, or a class for an expanded clone.

TRBV28,TRBJ2-1,once,ASSPGQGPSYNEQF
TRBV5-6,TRBJ1-6,-,ASSLQPGESNSPLH
TRBV19,TRBJ1-2,few,ASTTGGASSYGYT
TRBV24-1,TRBJ2-5,-,ATSDGGQETQY
TRBV15,TRBJ2-7,-,ATSEGLGSHEQY
TRBV7-3,TRBJ2-7,few,ASSQGDRPLEQY
TRBV28,TRBJ1-2,once,ASSLPTGTYGYT
TRBV28,TRBJ2-3,-,ASSPGGARGDTQY
TRBV10-3,TRBJ1-2,-,AISESTADYGYT
TRBV9,TRBJ2-3,-,ASTGGGTYTQY
TRBV29-1,TRBJ2-1,-,SVFGTSGRPSSYNEQF
TRBV6-2/TRBV6-3,TRBJ1-3,few,ASSLNFRNTIY
TRBV28,TRBJ2-5,-,ASSHHQGLPWEETQY
TRBV2,TRBJ2-7,few,ASSELRFPSYEQY
TRBV6-1,TRBJ1-1,few,ASSEDVRGRPGEAF
TRBV2,TRBJ2-7,-,ASSAGLPTYEQY
TRBV28,TRBJ2-1,-,ASSPLDKSYNEQF
TRBV7-7,TRBJ1-2,-,ASSLAREEIRGYT
TRBV7-6,TRBJ1-2,-,ASSPGQGNYGYT
TRBV4-3,TRBJ1-1,-,ASSPLPGSNTEAF
TRBV19,TRBJ2-1,-,ASSMDTYNEQF
TRBV28,TRBJ1-5,-,ASSLLGRTNQPQH
TRBV6-2/TRBV6-3,TRBJ2-4,once,ASSYLSTAKNIQY
TRBV24-1,TRBJ2-5,-,ATSTGGIGETQY
TRBV4-3,TRBJ2-7,-,ASSPRTSGWGEQY
TRBV14,TRBJ2-1,many,ASSQDFSSGRTMGFYNEQF
TRBV12-3/TRBV12-4,TRBJ1-1,few,ASSHLQGIAF
TRBV24-1,TRBJ2-7,-,ATSAGGTPTYEQY
TRBV29-1,TRBJ2-1,-,SVDPGGTGMPNEQF
TRBV27,TRBJ1-1,-,ASTPTVIDTEAF
TRBV2,TRBJ2-5,-,ASSSGRDQETQY
TRBV27,TRBJ2-3,-,ASSLRLAGGDTQY
TRBV4-1,TRBJ2-1,-,ASSQGGGAYNEQF
TRBV14,TRBJ1-4,-,ASSRRQGGTNEKLF
TRBV24-1,TRBJ2-3,-,ATGQHDTDTQY
TRBV5-4,TRBJ2-2,-,ASSSGTGYSTGELF
TRBV10-3,TRBJ2-1,-,AISGPGTSGTNEQF
TRBV11-2,TRBJ2-1,-,ASSSPPSGNPSYNEQF
TRBV5-1,TRBJ2-2,-,ASRTSQVSGELF
TRBV19,TRBJ2-1,-,ASSTTSGKLAGEQF
TRBV7-3,TRBJ2-5,-,ASSLTGDETQY
TRBV9,TRBJ2-3,few,ASSGEDSIFSTDTQY